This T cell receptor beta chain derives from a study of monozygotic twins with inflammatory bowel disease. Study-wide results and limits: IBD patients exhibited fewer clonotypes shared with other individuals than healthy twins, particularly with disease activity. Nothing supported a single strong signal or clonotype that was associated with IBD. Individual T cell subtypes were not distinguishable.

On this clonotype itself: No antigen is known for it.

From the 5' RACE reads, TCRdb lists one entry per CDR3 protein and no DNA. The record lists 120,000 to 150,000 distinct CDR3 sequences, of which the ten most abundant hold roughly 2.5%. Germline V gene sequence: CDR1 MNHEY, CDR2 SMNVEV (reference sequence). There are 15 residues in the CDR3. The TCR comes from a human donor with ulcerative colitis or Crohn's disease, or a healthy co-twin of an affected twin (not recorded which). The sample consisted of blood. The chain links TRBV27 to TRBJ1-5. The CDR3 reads CASSFGGPINQPQHF.